This T cell receptor (beta chain) emerged from a study of CD8+ T cells in alopecia areata. Overall study results and limits: There were many expanded lesional clones persisting in scalp and blood during tofacitinib. Affected lesional scalp, above all in alopecia totalis/universalis, was more clonal than normal scalp. Administration of tofacitinib significantly diminished scalp clonality and expanded CD8+ clones within the top 100.

Investigators isolated RNA and reverse transcribed it into cDNA to act as the sequencing template. TCRdb's copy holds only in-frame clones and misses some; the assay was immunoSEQ multiplex PCR. The data hold 150,000 to 200,000 clones, with 50% to 65% observed a single time. As regards this clone: What it binds is unknown.

Specified treatment: oral pan-JAK inhibitor, 5-10 mg twice daily. Germline lookup yields CDR1 SQVTM and CDR2 ANQGSEA. Trimming removed 2 bases at V and 5 bases at J, with 19 bases between. There are 16 residues in the CDR3. The chain carries TRBV29-1 and TRBJ2-1, with a weak D call TRBD1 (5 bases). This TCR derives from a human donor with alopecia areata. The sample was CD4+ T cells sorted from blood, taken at week 24, from a patient treated with tofacitinib. Here the CDR3 reads CSVESMHPKGHNEQFF. CDR3 coding DNA: TGCAGCGTTGAATCCATGCACCCCAAGGGGCACAATGAGCAGTTCTTC.